These 23 T cell receptor beta chains were all obtained from the same sample, sequenced in a study of radiotherapy plus CTLA-4 blockade in lung cancer. This table comes from immunoSEQ multiplex PCR, and its TCRdb copy is limited to in-frame clones, with some not included. This sample carries tens of thousands of clones, around 87% of them seen once, and the ten largest clones take around 0.8%. Sequenced material: peripheral blood, taken from a patient treated with radiotherapy plus ipilimumab. These receptors were taken from a human donor with non-small cell lung cancer who had stable disease on radiotherapy plus ipilimumab.

This clone was recorded a few times. The chain carries TRBV2 and TRBJ2-7, with a possible D match to TRBD2 (6 bases). Germline V gene lookup returns CDR1 SNHLY and CDR2 FYNNEI. This CDR3 is 13 amino acids long. Trimming took off 3 bases at V and 2 bases at J, with 8 bases between the two ends. The CDR3, as DNA: TGTGCCAGCAGTGAGCGGGACCCCTACGAGCAGTACTTC. Translating it yields CASSERDPYEQYF. Filled out from reference TRBV2 and TRBJ2-7, the complete variable domain reads EPEVTQTPSHQVTQMGQEVILRCVPISNHLYFYWYRQILGQKVEFLVSFYNNEISEKSEIFDDQFSVERPDGSNFTLKIRSTKLEDSAMYFCASSERDPYEQYFGPGTRLTVT.

This clone was counted a few times. V gene TRBV6-5 combines with J gene TRBJ2-1, with a weak D call TRBD1 (6 bases). Between the trimmed V and J ends, which lost 5 bases and 2 bases, there was a span of 13 bases. Germline V CDR1 and CDR2: MNHEY, SVGAGI. The CDR3 runs 15 residues. The CDR3 is CASSVEQGAYNEQFF. The CDR3 bases are TGTGCCAGCAGTGTAGAACAGGGAGCCTACAATGAGCAGTTCTTC.

The V gene is TRBV28, the J gene TRBJ1-2, with D unresolved. Germline CDR1 and CDR2: MDHEN and SYDVKM. V lost 6 bases, J lost 2 bases, and 16 bases lay in between. The CDR3 consists of 15 residues. This CDR3 reads CASSQNARANYGYTF. In nucleotides, the CDR3 is TGTGCCAGCAGCCAGAACGCCCGGGCGAACTATGGCTACACCTTC.

The genes are TRBV19 and TRBJ1-1, with TRBD1 matching 7 bases. Germline-derived CDR1 and CDR2 are LNHDA and SQIVND (reference sequence). The CDR3 totals 15 residues. The J segment lost 6 bases and the V segment lost 2 bases, leaving 9 bases of the junction unmatched. CDR3 in amino acids: CASSIPKTGAAEAFF. The CDR3 coding sequence is TGTGCCAGTAGTATACCAAAAACAGGGGCCGCTGAAGCTTTCTTT.

The chain uses TRBV5-1 and TRBJ2-7; a weak D match, TRBD1 (5 bases). CDR1 is SGHRS, CDR2 YFSETQ, per germline. The CDR3 has 15 residues. The V and J ends lost 4 bases and 2 bases respectively, with 16 bases between them. Written as DNA, the CDR3 is TGCGCCAGCAGCCCGGCGGCCGGACAAACCTACGAGCAGTACTTC. Protein sequence: CASSPAAGQTYEQYF.

This sequence joins TRBV10-2 and TRBJ1-2, with D unresolved. V lost 2 bases to trimming and J lost 7 bases, with 11 bases between them. CDR3 length: 13 residues. Germline CDR1 reads WSHSY; CDR2 reads SAAADI. The CDR3 reads CASSEVSPGGYTF. CDR3 coding DNA: TGCGCCAGCAGTGAGGTCAGCCCGGGTGGCTACACCTTC.

The chain employs TRBV4-2 and TRBJ2-4; D is ambiguous. The CDR3 consists of 16 residues. The V and J ends lost 0 bases and 5 bases respectively, with 14 bases between them. Germline CDR1 and CDR2: LGHNA and YNFKEQ. CDR3 loop: CASSQDWGQAENIQYF. The CDR3 DNA reads TGTGCCAGCAGCCAAGATTGGGGTCAGGCAGAAAACATTCAGTACTTC.

The CDR3 region is CASSYLGLKEEQYF. In nucleotides, the CDR3 is TGTGCCAGCAGTTACCTGGGGCTAAAAGAGGAGCAGTACTTC. This chain connects TRBV6-6 to TRBJ2-5; possible D gene TRBD1, 5 bases. CDR1 and CDR2 (germline): MNHNY, SVGAGI (reference sequence). CDR3 length equals 14 residues. V lost 2 bases to trimming and J lost 11 bases, with 18 bases between them.

This clone was seen more than once but under ten times. The rearrangement joins TRBV10-3 to TRBJ2-7; tentatively, D is TRBD1 (5 bases). Germline CDR1 ENHRY, CDR2 SYGVKD. V gave up 2 bases and J gave up 6 bases, with 11 bases separating them. This CDR3 contains 13 residues. CDR3 coding DNA: TGTGCCATCAGTGAGCGTCTTGGGGCCGAGCAGTACTTC. This gives the protein CAISERLGAEQYF.

The rearrangement links TRBV28 to TRBJ2-7; 7 positions agree with TRBD1. The trim removed 7 bases at V and 0 bases at J, leaving 6 bases unmatched. The CDR3 is 14 amino acids. CDR1 is MDHEN and CDR2 is SYDVKM in the germline V gene. CDR3 in DNA: TGTGCCAGCACGGACAGGTGGACCTCCTACGAGCAGTACTTC. Translation: CASTDRWTSYEQYF.

The chain is built from TRBV4-2 and TRBJ1-5; TRBD1 matches 8 bases. The length of the CDR3 is 16 residues. The germline gives CDR1 LGHNA, CDR2 YNFKEQ. Trimming cost V 0 bases and J 5 bases; bases outside gene matches: 6. CDR3 sequence reads: CASSQEAGQGYQPQHF. The CDR3 DNA reads as TGTGCCAGCAGCCAAGAAGCAGGACAGGGCTATCAGCCCCAGCATTTT.

The V call is TRBV6-5, the J call TRBJ2-1, with 9 bases aligning to TRBD2. The germline CDR1 and CDR2 sequences are MNHEY and SVGAGI. This CDR3 is 14 amino acids long. Trimming at V came to 7 bases and at J to 9 bases, leaving 10 bases not matched to a gene. As DNA, the CDR3 is TGTGCCAGCACCCATAGCGGGAGCCCAAGTGAGCAGTTCTTC. It is translated as CASTHSGSPSEQFF.

The V gene is TRBV4-1, the J gene TRBJ2-7; D is unclear. V shed 3 bases and J shed 2 bases, with 11 bases lying between them. The CDR3 sequence is 14 residues long. CDR1 and CDR2 from the germline V gene are MGHRA and YSYEKL. The CDR3 here is CASSHAVSAYEQYF. CDR3 sequence (DNA): TGCGCCAGCAGCCATGCTGTGTCGGCCTACGAGCAGTACTTC.

The chain employs TRBV19 and TRBJ2-7, with 14 bases matching TRBD2. V was clipped by 5 bases and J by 9 bases; unmatched bases: 6. The CDR3 loop spans 14 amino acids. Germline CDR1 and CDR2: LNHDA and SQIVND (reference sequence). CDR3 sequence (DNA): TGTGCCAGTAGTCTGACTAGCGGGAGGGAGCGGCAGTACTTC. Translation: CASSLTSGRERQYF.

J is TRBJ2-5 and V is TRBV4-1, with 8 bases identical to TRBD2. The CDR3 spans 14 residues. Trimming removed 1 base from V and 5 bases from J; junction bases left unmatched: 3. CDR1 and CDR2 (germline): MGHRA, YSYEKL. CDR3: CASSQGLASETQYF. The CDR3 DNA reads as TGCGCCAGCAGCCAAGGACTAGCGAGCGAGACCCAGTACTTC.

This rearrangement joins TRBV7-8 to TRBJ1-1, with D hard to call. This CDR3 is 13 amino acids long. Germline-derived CDR1 and CDR2 are SGHVS and FQNEAQ. V was shortened by 1 base and J by 5 bases, with 8 bases between the two germline ends. For the CDR3, the DNA is TGTGCCAGCAGCTTAGGGGTAGGGACTGAAGCTTTCTTT. This translates into CASSLGVGTEAFF.

The chain is built from TRBV5-1 and TRBJ2-3; the match to TRBD2 covers 7 bases. The CDR3 contains 16 residues. J lost 2 bases, V lost 4 bases, and 10 bases had no gene match. Germline assignment: CDR1 SGHRS and CDR2 YFSETQ. The CDR3 coding sequence is TGCGCCAGCAGCCACGGGATAGCGGGTTACACAGATACGCAGTATTTT. Residues: CASSHGIAGYTDTQYF.

This clone has more than one count but fewer than ten. The chain couples TRBV2 to TRBJ1-5, with D unresolved. Between the trimmed V and J ends, which lost 4 bases and 1 base, there was a span of 2 bases. This CDR3 contains 12 residues. CDR1 and CDR2 (germline): SNHLY, FYNNEI. CDR3 coding DNA: TGTGCCAGCAGTGGCAGCAATCAGCCCCAGCATTTT. Translation gives CASSGSNQPQHF.

The V call is TRBV18, the J call TRBJ2-1; D may match TRBD1 or TRBD2 (5 bases each). V lost 0 bases and J 3 bases, leaving 15 bases between the germline ends. CDR3 length equals 17 residues. Germline CDR1 is KGHSH and CDR2 is LQKENI. CDR3: CASSPPRGIGGYNEQFF. The CDR3 DNA reads as TGTGCCAGCTCACCACCGAGGGGTATCGGCGGCTACAATGAGCAGTTCTTC.

The chain joins TRBV5-1 to TRBJ1-2, with 7 bases identical to TRBD1. CDR3 size: 13 residues. The germline V gene encodes CDR1 SGHRS and CDR2 YFSETQ. V dropped 3 bases and J dropped 2; count of bases not matched to a gene: 1. For the CDR3, the DNA is TGCGCCAGCAGCTGGGGACAGAACTATGGCTACACCTTC. It yields the protein CASSWGQNYGYTF.

The chain combines TRBV7-3 with TRBJ2-1; D may be TRBD1 (5 bases). The CDR3 is 15 residues long. The V end lost 2 bases, the J end lost 3 bases, and 11 bases lay between the germline ends. In germline, CDR1 is SGHTA, CDR2 FQGTGA. The CDR3 loop reads CASSLGAARYNEQFF. CDR3 sequence (DNA): TGTGCCAGCAGCTTAGGGGCCGCCCGCTACAATGAGCAGTTCTTC.

The rearrangement uses TRBV19 and TRBJ2-3; no clear D gene. V lost 5 bases and J 2 bases, leaving 17 bases between the germline ends. Germline V gene lookup returns CDR1 LNHDA and CDR2 SQIVND (reference sequence). This CDR3 contains 16 residues. The CDR3 region has the DNA TGTGCCAGTAGTGCCCGACTTAACAGATTCACAGATACGCAGTATTTT. Protein sequence: CASSARLNRFTDTQYF.

This clone came up once. J is TRBJ2-2 and V is TRBV30; 12 nucleotides match TRBD2. With 2 bases clipped from V and 5 bases from J, the junction kept 3 bases outside the gene matches. The CDR3 totals 15 residues. Germline lookup yields CDR1 GTSNPN and CDR2 SVGIG (reference sequence). CDR3 DNA sequence: TGTGCCTGGAGTCTTCTAGCGGGAGGGACCGGGGAGCTGTTTTTT. Translation: CAWSLLAGGTGELFF.